The 32 T cell receptor beta chains reported below all come from one sample, sequenced in a study of blood T cells in healthy people across ages. Next came a second PCR, run for about 7 to 12 cycles, which used a sample-barcoded 5' primer along with a J-beta primer mix. TCRdb reanalysed the 5' RACE reads using MiXCR and keeps one entry per CDR3 protein. The data contain 1.2 million to 1.5 million distinct CDR3 sequences, roughly 45% of them seen just once; the ten biggest clones take up 7.9%. The sequencing input was blood. The receptor source for this set is a woman under 30 in good health.

This clonotype was recorded at least ten times. The rearrangement links TRBV5-6 to TRBJ2-5; no reliable D call. CDR3 size: 13 residues. The germline CDR1 and CDR2 sequences are SGHDT and YYEEEE. V lost 4 bases and J 2 bases, leaving 9 bases between the germline ends. CDR3 DNA: TGTGCCAGCAGCCCTACTCGGCAAGAGACCCAGTACTTC. Its translation is CASSPTRQETQYF.

The rearrangement links TRBV11-2 to TRBJ1-2; 9 nucleotides line up with TRBD1. Germline V gene lookup returns CDR1 SGHAT and CDR2 FQNNGV. With 5 bases clipped from V and 3 bases from J, the junction kept 7 bases outside the gene matches. The CDR3 extends over 15 amino acids. CDR3 region: CASSRRRTGDYGYTF. The CDR3 DNA reads TGTGCCAGCAGCCGAAGAAGGACAGGGGACTATGGCTACACCTTC.

This sequence joins TRBV5-1 and TRBJ2-3; the match to TRBD2 covers 11 bases. Germline trimming cut 4 bases from V and 2 bases from J; bases unmatched to any gene: 6. This CDR3 spans 16 amino acids. The V gene's germline CDR1 is SGHRS and CDR2 YFSETQ. CDR3 nucleotides: TGCGCCAGCAGCCCCCCACTAGCGGGAGTCACAGATACGCAGTATTTT. Encoded protein: CASSPPLAGVTDTQYF.

The chain combines TRBV10-3 with TRBJ1-6; D is unclear. Trimming removed 2 bases from V and 7 bases from J, with 6 bases in between. This CDR3 comprises 13 residues. CDR1 and CDR2 (germline): ENHRY, SYGVKD. This CDR3 is CAISEGINSPLHF. CDR3 DNA sequence: TGTGCCATCAGTGAGGGTATCAATTCACCCCTCCACTTT.

In its sample, this clonotype was seen a few times. The chain is built from TRBV6-2 or TRBV6-3 and TRBJ2-3, with D possibly matching TRBD1 (5 bases). Germline V gives CDR1 MNHEY, CDR2 SVGEGT. CDR3 length: 15 amino acids. Trimming took 7 bases from V and 5 from J, leaving 19 bases between them. CDR3 bases: TGTGCCAGCACCGCCGACCTGATAAGGGGAGATACGCAGTATTTT. This gives the protein CASTADLIRGDTQYF.

CDR3 sequence (DNA): TGTGCCAGCAGTGAAGGGGTAATCGGCACAGATACGCAGTATTTT. It specifies CASSEGVIGTDTQYF. The V gene is TRBV6-1, the J gene TRBJ2-3; D not resolved. This CDR3 is 15 amino acids long. Germline loops: CDR1 MNHNS, CDR2 SASEGT. Deletions cut 1 base from V and 1 base from J, with 9 bases between.

The chain has TRBV7-2 and TRBJ2-4; D unclear. V lost 6 bases to trimming and J lost 0 bases, with 24 bases between them. The CDR3 is made up of 19 amino acids. Per the germline V gene, CDR1 is SGHTA and CDR2 is FQGNSA. Written as DNA, the CDR3 is TGTGCCAGCAGTAAAAAGGGTTACTGGGGTACCTTAGCCAAAAACATTCAGTACTTC. It yields the protein CASSKKGYWGTLAKNIQYF.

In the case of this clonotype: With a much larger clone just one base away, this may be a read error. The genes are TRBV10-3 and TRBJ2-7, with a tentative D call TRBD1 (5 bases). CDR1 and CDR2 from the germline V gene are ENHRY and SYGVKD. The V and J ends lost 4 bases and 5 bases respectively, with 12 bases between them. There are 13 residues in the CDR3. CDR3 coding DNA: TGTGCCATCAGTGGCATGGGGCTCCACGAGCAGTACTTC. Encoded protein: CAISGMGLHEQYF.

This rearrangement joins TRBV27 to TRBJ2-7; D is possibly TRBD1 or TRBD2 (5 bases each). This CDR3 has 15 amino acids. Germline CDR1 MNHEY, CDR2 SMNVEV (reference sequence). V shed 3 bases and J shed 5 bases, with 17 bases lying between them. This CDR3 reads CASSFKGWGSDEQYF. CDR3 coding DNA: TGTGCCAGCAGTTTCAAGGGCTGGGGGTCGGACGAGCAGTACTTC.

This sequence joins TRBV5-1 and TRBJ1-4; 10 bases are shared with TRBD1. There are 15 residues in the CDR3. Germline loops: CDR1 SGHRS, CDR2 YFSETQ. The J segment lost 7 bases and the V segment lost 4 bases, leaving 7 bases of the junction unmatched. The CDR3 sequence is CASSETTGGIEKLFF. The CDR3 DNA is TGCGCCAGCAGCGAAACGACAGGGGGCATTGAAAAACTGTTTTTT.

Of note for this clonotype: Sequence at one end of the junction differs from germline and may be a read error. The chain has TRBV29-1 and TRBJ2-3; D gene uncertain. There are 12 residues in the CDR3. Per germline, CDR1 SQVTM and CDR2 ANQGSEA. The CDR3 DNA follows: TGCAGCTCTATAAGGGCCACAGATGCGCAGTATTTT. Translation: CSSIRATDAQYF.

This clonotype turned up a few times. The chain carries TRBV6-5 and TRBJ1-4, with D unclear. Germline V gives CDR1 MNHEY, CDR2 SVGAGI. There are 14 residues in the CDR3. V shed 6 bases and J shed 2 bases, with 10 bases lying between them. For the CDR3, the DNA is TGTGCCAGCAGGGCGACGGTCACTAATGAAAAACTGTTTTTT. As protein: CASRATVTNEKLFF.

In nucleotides, the CDR3 is TGTGCCATCAGTGAGTCGGGTGGGGGGGGGCCTTTGAATGAGCAGTTCTTC. Protein: CAISESGGGGPLNEQFF. V usage is TRBV10-3 and J usage is TRBJ2-1; D might be TRBD2 (7 bases). Germline-derived CDR1 and CDR2 are ENHRY and SYGVKD. The CDR3 runs 17 residues. Trimming shortened V by 0 bases and J by 7 bases, and 19 bases separated the two germline ends.

In this sample, this clonotype turned up many times. The rearrangement links TRBV12-3 or TRBV12-4 to TRBJ2-1, with D perhaps TRBD1 or TRBD2 (5 bases each). V lost 6 bases and J lost 4, with 13 bases in between. This CDR3 region has 14 residues. This CDR3 is CASSLRDGYNEQFF. CDR3 bases: TGTGCCAGCAGCCTTAGGGACGGATACAATGAGCAGTTCTTC.

In this sample, this clonotype turned up a few times. The J gene is TRBJ1-1, the V gene TRBV5-1; D is undetermined. CDR3 length: 12 amino acids. Germline V gives CDR1 SGHRS, CDR2 YFSETQ. V lost 4 bases to trimming and J lost 1 base, with 5 bases between them. The CDR3 spells CASSAQNTEAFF. The CDR3 DNA is TGCGCCAGCAGCGCTCAGAACACTGAAGCTTTCTTT. The variable domain in full, with the rest retrieved from reference TRBV5-1 and TRBJ1-1, is KAGVTQTPRYLIKTRGQQVTLSCSPISGHRSVSWYQQTPGQGLQFLFEYFSETQRNKGNFPGRFSGRQFSNSRSEMNVSTLELGDSALYLCASSAQNTEAFFGQGTRLTVV.

The gene calls are TRBV6-5 and TRBJ2-7; either TRBD1 or TRBD2 may supply D (7 bases each). The germline gives CDR1 MNHEY, CDR2 SVGAGI. V shed 2 bases and J shed 6 bases, with 11 bases lying between them. This CDR3 is 13 amino acids long. The CDR3 is CASSYDREGEQYF. CDR3 DNA: TGTGCCAGCAGTTACGACAGGGAGGGCGAGCAGTACTTC.

This chain joins TRBV5-6 and TRBJ2-7; D perhaps matches TRBD2 (6 bases). The CDR3 loop spans 15 amino acids. Trimming took 5 bases from V and 3 from J, leaving 18 bases between them. Germline V lookup: CDR1 SGHDT, CDR2 YYEEEE. The CDR3 loop reads CASSLGISGDYEQYF. CDR3 nucleotides: TGTGCCAGCAGTCTCGGAATTAGCGGTGACTACGAGCAGTACTTC. Complete variable domain (other parts from reference TRBV5-6 and TRBJ2-7): DAGVTQSPTHLIKTRGQQVTLRCSPKSGHDTVSWYQQALGQGPQFIFQYYEEEERQRGNFPDRFSGHQFPNYSSELNVNALLLGDSALYLCASSLGISGDYEQYFGPGTRLTVT.

This clonotype has a single count. The chain joins TRBV19 to TRBJ2-1; D unresolved. Trimming took off 7 bases at V and 2 bases at J, with 15 bases between the two ends. The CDR3 contains 15 residues. In germline, CDR1 is LNHDA, CDR2 SQIVND (reference sequence). DNA of the CDR3: TGTGCCAGTACCCCTTCACCGAGAACCTACAATGAGCAGTTCTTC. Its protein product is CASTPSPRTYNEQFF.

The chain carries TRBV4-2 and TRBJ2-3, with a tentative D call TRBD2 (6 bases). This CDR3 comprises 15 residues. CDR1 is LGHNA and CDR2 is YNFKEQ in the germline V gene. Trimming stripped 5 bases from V and 0 bases from J, with 12 bases between. CDR3 in DNA: TGTGCCAGCAGCGACCAGCGGGCAAGCACAGATACGCAGTATTTT. As protein: CASSDQRASTDTQYF.

The rearrangement joins TRBV6-5 to TRBJ2-1, with TRBD2 identical over 9 bases. J lost 5 bases, V lost 1 base, and 12 bases had no gene match. This CDR3 comprises 18 residues. CDR1 MNHEY and CDR2 SVGAGI come from the germline V gene. The CDR3 nucleotides read TGTGCCAGCAGTTACTACTACATAGCGGGAGATCGGCACAATGAGCAGTTCTTC. It yields the protein CASSYYYIAGDRHNEQFF.

The chain employs TRBV11-2 and TRBJ2-4; D gene unclear. The J call could be wrong; TRBJ2-7 is a better fit for the DNA end. The germline V gene has CDR1 SGHAT and CDR2 FQNNGV. There are 13 residues in the CDR3. The CDR3 region is CASSLGHPNEQYF. In DNA, the CDR3 is TGTGCCAGCAGCTTAGGGCACCCCAACGAGCAGTACTTC.

The chain links TRBV7-2 to TRBJ2-5, with D perhaps matching TRBD2 (6 bases). The CDR3 sequence is 15 residues long. Germline V CDR1 and CDR2: SGHTA, FQGNSA. Trimming stripped 1 base from V and 1 base from J, with 10 bases between. CDR3 DNA: TGTGCCAGCAGCTTAGTAGGCGGGATCCAAGAGACCCAGTACTTC. Encoded protein: CASSLVGGIQETQYF.

On this clonotype itself: This may be a read error: a much more frequent sequence differs by one nucleotide. In this CDR3 the conserved last residue, phenylalanine or tryptophan, is missing, so a read error is likely. The CDR3 reads CASRISAGTSFYEQYL. The DNA for the CDR3 is TGCGCCAGCAGAATCTCCGCAGGGACATCGTTCTACGAGCAGTACTTA. This chain joins TRBV5-1 and TRBJ2-7; possible D gene TRBD1, 6 bases. Germline lookup yields CDR1 SGHRS and CDR2 YFSETQ. CDR3 length equals 16 residues. V was pared by 5 bases and J by 3 bases, with 21 bases between.

V and J are TRBV10-3 and TRBJ2-3, with no clear D. From germline, CDR1 is ENHRY and CDR2 SYGVKD. V was clipped by 3 bases and J by 3 bases, with 19 bases between them. The CDR3 runs to 17 residues. The CDR3 bases are TGTGCCATCAGTGAAGCACGGACCCTTCCTAGGACAGATACGCAGTATTTT. Translating gives CAISEARTLPRTDTQYF.

This chain connects TRBV5-6 to TRBJ2-3; 10 bases are shared with TRBD1. J lost 2 bases, V lost 3 bases, and 6 bases had no gene match. The CDR3 is 16 residues long. CDR1 and CDR2 from the germline V gene are SGHDT and YYEEEE. In DNA form, the CDR3 reads TGTGCCAGCAGCTGGAGGACAGGGGGTAACACAGATACGCAGTATTTT. Its protein product is CASSWRTGGNTDTQYF.

This clonotype was seen more than once but under ten times. This chain joins TRBV5-1 and TRBJ2-7; TRBD1 aligns across 7 bases. V lost 7 bases and J lost 7; bases outside the gene matches: 17. Germline V CDR1 and CDR2: SGHRS, YFSETQ. This CDR3 region has 15 residues. The CDR3 sequence is CASASRQGEYNEQYF. The CDR3 bases are TGCGCCAGCGCCTCGCGACAGGGCGAATACAATGAGCAGTACTTC.

The chain recombines TRBV6-6 with TRBJ2-1, with D unresolved. The CDR3 has 14 residues. The germline V gene encodes CDR1 MNHNY and CDR2 SVGAGI (reference sequence). V dropped 11 bases and J dropped 5 bases, with 19 bases sitting between them. For the CDR3, the DNA is TGTGCCGGCACTTTACGGAATACTAACAATGAGCAGTTCTTC. This encodes CAGTLRNTNNEQFF.

This clonotype was counted only a few times. This rearrangement joins TRBV20-1 to TRBJ2-3; maybe TRBD2 (7 bases). The CDR3 totals 15 residues. V lost 3 bases to trimming and J lost 4 bases, with 17 bases between them. The germline V gene has CDR1 DFQATT and CDR2 SNEGSKA (reference sequence). The CDR3 reads CSASKGGQWADTQYF. CDR3 coding DNA: TGCAGTGCTAGTAAGGGGGGGCAGTGGGCAGATACGCAGTATTTT.

This chain links TRBV12-3 or TRBV12-4 with TRBJ1-2; possibly TRBD1 for D (5 bases). This CDR3 is 14 amino acids long. Deletions cut 5 bases from V and 7 bases from J, with 17 bases between. The CDR3, as DNA: TGTGCCAGCAGTCCGATTAAGGGGACGTCTGGCTACACCTTC. Encoded protein: CASSPIKGTSGYTF.

Of note for this clonotype: One end of the junction fails to match germline, which may point to a read error. The chain carries TRBV9 and TRBJ2-1; 9 nucleotides line up with TRBD2. The CDR3 has 16 residues. Germline loops: CDR1 SGDLS, CDR2 YYNGEE. The CDR3 is CASSVLAGGISNVQFF. The CDR3 DNA reads TGTGCCAGCAGCGTACTTGCGGGGGGGATCTCCAATGTGCAGTTCTTC.

The chain joins TRBV12-3 or TRBV12-4 to TRBJ1-1; D is ambiguous. Trimming stripped 8 bases from V and 5 bases from J, with 15 bases between. This CDR3 has 13 residues. Here the CDR3 reads CASGPEFRTEAFF. Written as DNA, the CDR3 is TGTGCCAGCGGCCCGGAGTTTCGGACTGAAGCTTTCTTT.

There are a few counts of this clonotype. The V and J genes are TRBV29-1 and TRBJ2-1; 14 nucleotides match TRBD2. The CDR3 has 16 amino acids. Trimming cost V 4 bases and J 7 bases; bases outside gene matches: 9. Germline V gives CDR1 SQVTM, CDR2 ANQGSEA. The chain's CDR3 is CSVGQTSGGAWNEQFF. The CDR3 region has the DNA TGCAGCGTTGGCCAGACTAGCGGGGGGGCCTGGAATGAGCAGTTCTTC.